The 26 T cell receptor beta chains below all came from one sample that was sequenced in a study of beta chain features in type 1 diabetes. Regarding the study as a whole: Type 1 diabetes patients had moderately but significantly shorter TCRB CDR3s in all four CD4+ subsets.

No antigens are known for them. Sequencing targeted expressed TCRB transcripts, as all isolated RNA had been reverse transcribed. Sequenced by immunoSEQ multiplex PCR; TCRdb stores in-frame clones only, minus some. The table records fewer than 30,000 clones, around 69% of them present only once. Sequencing input: Tregs from blood. The receptors shown here come from a man aged 18 to 35 with type 1 diabetes.

The chain is built from TRBV5-5 and TRBJ2-5, with 7 bases identical to TRBD1. The V gene's germline CDR1 is SGHKS and CDR2 YYEKEE (reference sequence). V lost 2 bases to trimming and J lost 5 bases; unmatched junction nucleotides: 9. This CDR3 spans 15 amino acids. CDR3 nucleotide sequence: TGTGCCAGCAGCTTCCGACTCACAGGGGTCGAGACCCAGTACTTC. Translation: CASSFRLTGVETQYF.

The chain recombines TRBV27 with TRBJ2-1; TRBD1 matches at 7 bases. The CDR3 covers 16 residues. J was trimmed by 6 bases and V by 4 bases; bases with no gene match: 12. Germline-derived CDR1 and CDR2 are MNHEY and SMNVEV (reference sequence). This CDR3 is CASSSIRQGWSNEQFF. In DNA form, the CDR3 reads TGTGCCAGCAGTTCAATTAGACAGGGATGGAGCAATGAGCAGTTCTTC.

CDR3 residues: CASSWGTGAGYEQYF. The DNA for the CDR3 is TGCGCCAGCAGCTGGGGGACAGGAGCCGGGTACGAGCAGTACTTC. The V call is TRBV5-1, the J call TRBJ2-7, with 8 bases matching TRBD1. Germline V gene sequence: CDR1 SGHRS, CDR2 YFSETQ. CDR3 length: 15 amino acids. Trimming at V came to 3 bases and at J to 4 bases, leaving 9 bases not matched to a gene.

This chain uses TRBV10-3 with TRBJ2-7; 12 bases are a match to TRBD1. This CDR3 has 13 residues. The ends lost 7 bases at V and 6 bases at J; junction bases unmatched: 4. Germline loops: CDR1 ENHRY, CDR2 SYGVKD. The CDR3 loop reads CAIMGQGAFEQYF. The DNA of the CDR3 is TGTGCCATCATGGGACAGGGGGCTTTCGAGCAGTACTTC.

Only a few counts were recorded for this clone. This chain joins TRBV9 and TRBJ1-3; no firm D call. V dropped 0 bases and J dropped 3 bases, with 10 bases sitting between them. The CDR3 has 15 residues. Germline CDR1 is SGDLS and CDR2 is YYNGEE. The CDR3 loop reads CASSVGGGDGNTIYF. DNA for the CDR3: TGTGCCAGCAGCGTAGGAGGCGGGGATGGAAACACCATATATTTT.

V gene TRBV4-1 combines with J gene TRBJ2-7; 15 nucleotides match TRBD2. The CDR3 totals 17 residues. The V and J ends lost 5 bases and 3 bases, in that order; junction bases with no gene match: 8. CDR1 is MGHRA, CDR2 YSYEKL, per germline. CDR3 loop: CASSKGLAGGINYEQYF. CDR3 sequence (DNA): TGCGCCAGCAGCAAGGGACTAGCGGGAGGAATCAACTACGAGCAGTACTTC.

This clone was counted between two and nine times. The rearrangement uses TRBV27 and TRBJ2-1; possibly TRBD1 for D (6 bases). The V gene's germline CDR1 is MNHEY and CDR2 SMNVEV (reference sequence). There are 14 residues in the CDR3. Trimming shortened V by 0 bases and J by 6 bases, and 9 bases separated the two germline ends. CDR3 sequence reads: CASSLSGRGNEQFF. As DNA, the CDR3 is TGTGCCAGCAGTTTATCGGGCAGGGGCAATGAGCAGTTCTTC.

The V call is TRBV5-5, the J call TRBJ1-2; a possible D gene is TRBD1 (6 bases). CDR3 length equals 14 residues. CDR1 and CDR2 from the germline V gene are SGHKS and YYEKEE (reference sequence). V was clipped by 5 bases and J by 7 bases, with 18 bases between them. For the CDR3, the DNA is TGTGCCAGCAGTGTACACAGGGTCGATCGTGGCTACACCTTC. This codes for CASSVHRVDRGYTF.

The chain links TRBV29-1 to TRBJ1-2; no clear D. Germline V gene sequence: CDR1 SQVTM, CDR2 ANQGSEA. Trimming shortened V by 4 bases and J by 0 bases, and 3 bases separated the two germline ends. CDR3 length equals 11 residues. The CDR3 is CSVAANYGYTF. The CDR3 DNA sequence: TGCAGCGTTGCAGCTAACTATGGCTACACCTTC.

By share, this clone counts as medium-sized. This sequence joins TRBV6-1 and TRBJ2-3; 8 bases align to TRBD1. V gave up 10 bases and J gave up 1 base; unmatched junction bases: 7. This CDR3 has 14 amino acids. The V gene's germline CDR1 is MNHNS and CDR2 SASEGT. CDR3 region: CATVEGQGTDTQYF. The CDR3 DNA reads TGTGCCACCGTGGAGGGACAGGGCACAGATACGCAGTATTTT.

This chain links TRBV18 with TRBJ2-7, with D perhaps matching TRBD1 (6 bases). The CDR3 loop spans 12 amino acids. Per the germline V gene, CDR1 is KGHSH and CDR2 is LQKENI. V lost 6 bases to trimming and J lost 6 bases, with 12 bases between them. The CDR3 coding sequence is TGTGCCAGCTCGCCCCGGGACACCGAGCAGTACTTC. It encodes CASSPRDTEQYF.

This chain uses TRBV6-6 with TRBJ1-2, with 8 bases matching TRBD1. Per the germline V gene, CDR1 is MNHNY and CDR2 is SVGAGI (reference sequence). The V segment lost 5 bases and the J segment 4 bases; nucleotides outside the gene matches: 9. This CDR3 spans 15 amino acids. The CDR3 reads CASSHRGTELYGYTF. CDR3 DNA sequence: TGTGCCAGCAGTCACAGGGGGACGGAGCTCTATGGCTACACCTTC.

The gene calls are TRBV5-1 and TRBJ2-7; D is ambiguous. V was shortened by 2 bases and J by 1 base, with 13 bases between the two germline ends. Germline assignment: CDR1 SGHRS and CDR2 YFSETQ. This CDR3 is built from 15 residues. CDR3 loop: CASSFLNRNSYEQYF. The CDR3 nucleotides read TGCGCCAGCAGCTTCTTAAATAGAAATTCCTACGAGCAGTACTTC. The variable domain in full, with the rest retrieved from reference TRBV5-1 and TRBJ2-7, is KAGVTQTPRYLIKTRGQQVTLSCSPISGHRSVSWYQQTPGQGLQFLFEYFSETQRNKGNFPGRFSGRQFSNSRSEMNVSTLELGDSALYLCASSFLNRNSYEQYFGPGTRLTVT.

The chain has TRBV18 and TRBJ1-5; 7 bases align to TRBD1. Germline CDR1 reads KGHSH; CDR2 reads LQKENI. J gave up 9 bases and V 3 bases, and 8 bases lay outside the gene matches. This CDR3 contains 14 residues. CDR3 sequence: CASSPTNRGGPQHF. The CDR3 nucleotides are TGTGCCAGCTCACCCACAAACAGGGGCGGGCCCCAGCATTTT.

Note on this clone: Additional DNA sequences in this sample encode the identical CDR3. The chain carries TRBV5-1 and TRBJ2-5, with TRBD1 matching 9 bases. This CDR3 region has 14 residues. Germline loops: CDR1 SGHRS, CDR2 YFSETQ. The J segment lost 3 bases and the V segment lost 4 bases, leaving 4 bases of the junction unmatched. The CDR3 coding sequence is TGCGCCAGCAGCCAGGGGACAGGGAAAGAGACCCAGTACTTC. It codes for CASSQGTGKETQYF.

J is TRBJ2-7 and V is TRBV5-1; D is possibly TRBD2 (5 bases). Germline V gives CDR1 SGHRS, CDR2 YFSETQ. CDR3 length: 15 amino acids. V was pared by 4 bases and J by 0 bases, with 14 bases between. The DNA of the CDR3 is TGCGCCAGCAGCCCACACGGGGAAGGCTCCTACGAGCAGTACTTC. Its protein is CASSPHGEGSYEQYF.

This rearrangement joins TRBV7-9 to TRBJ2-1; D not certain. The V end was cut by 4 bases, the J end by 16 bases, with 8 bases between. The CDR3 runs to 9 residues. Germline V gene sequence: CDR1 SEHNR, CDR2 FQNEAQ (reference sequence). CDR3 sequence (DNA): TGTGCCAGCAGCTCCCCTCTTTTCTTC. It yields the protein CASSSPLFF.

This chain connects TRBV7-2 to TRBJ2-3, with 7 bases lining up with TRBD1. Per the germline V gene, CDR1 is SGHTA and CDR2 is FQGNSA. There are 13 residues in the CDR3. V dropped 4 bases and J dropped 5; count of bases not matched to a gene: 3. CDR3 amino acids: CASSSTGRDTQYF. The CDR3 coding sequence is TGTGCCAGCAGCTCGACAGGGCGAGATACGCAGTATTTT.

Here the CDR3 reads CASSLVLRRGGRETQYF. The CDR3 DNA sequence: TGTGCCAGCAGCTTAGTGCTTAGGCGGGGGGGCCGAGAGACCCAGTACTTC. This chain uses TRBV11-2 with TRBJ2-5, with TRBD2 identical over 9 bases. CDR1 and CDR2 (germline): SGHAT, FQNNGV. The CDR3 runs to 17 residues. J was trimmed by 4 bases and V by 1 base; bases with no gene match: 10.

The rearrangement joins TRBV6-5 to TRBJ1-6; TRBD1 agrees at 8 bases. Germline V gene sequence: CDR1 MNHEY, CDR2 SVGAGI. The length of the CDR3 is 15 residues. Germline trimming cut 3 bases from V and 10 bases from J; bases unmatched to any gene: 8. The CDR3 loop reads CASSYSGQGSSPLHF. The CDR3 nucleotides read TGTGCCAGCAGTTATTCCGGACAGGGCTCCTCACCCCTCCACTTT.

V is TRBV2 and J is TRBJ1-1; TRBD1 matches at 9 bases. The length of the CDR3 is 14 residues. The germline gives CDR1 SNHLY, CDR2 FYNNEI. Trimming took 5 bases from V and 5 from J; bases not matched to a gene: 6. Written as DNA, the CDR3 is TGTGCCAGCAGTCTAGGGACAGGGAAAACTGAAGCTTTCTTT. Its protein product is CASSLGTGKTEAFF. Filled out from reference TRBV2 and TRBJ1-1, the complete variable domain reads EPEVTQTPSHQVTQMGQEVILRCVPISNHLYFYWYRQILGQKVEFLVSFYNNEISEKSEIFDDQFSVERPDGSNFTLKIRSTKLEDSAMYFCASSLGTGKTEAFFGQGTRLTVV.

Details on this clone: The identical CDR3 is also encoded by other nucleotide sequences in the sample. V gene TRBV11-3 combines with J gene TRBJ2-1; 8 bases agree with TRBD2. The CDR3 covers 16 residues. Unmatched junction bases numbered 3, after V lost 0 bases and J lost 2 bases. The V gene's germline CDR1 is SGHNT and CDR2 YENEEA. The CDR3 DNA is TGTGCCAGCAGCTTAGAAGGGCGGGGGGCCTACAATGAGCAGTTCTTC. Its translation: CASSLEGRGAYNEQFF.

This sequence joins TRBV5-1 and TRBJ2-3, with 12 nucleotides matching TRBD2. Looked up from germline, CDR1 is SGHRS and CDR2 is YFSETQ. V dropped 4 bases and J dropped 8; count of bases not matched to a gene: 11. The CDR3 runs 16 residues. This CDR3 is CASSPGTSGFGGTQYF. CDR3 sequence (DNA): TGCGCCAGCAGCCCCGGGACTAGCGGGTTCGGAGGTACGCAGTATTTT.

V is TRBV7-9 and J is TRBJ2-7; TRBD1 matches 9 bases. Germline V gene data show CDR1 as SEHNR and CDR2 as FQNEAQ (reference sequence). V gave up 5 bases and J gave up 4 bases; unmatched junction bases: 0. The CDR3 consists of 12 residues. The CDR3 here is CASSGQGYEQYF. DNA for the CDR3: TGTGCCAGCAGCGGACAGGGGTACGAGCAGTACTTC.

The chain employs TRBV12-1 and TRBJ2-1; TRBD2 is the table's D call, not checked against the DNA. TRBV12-1 is a documented pseudogene. CDR3 length: 13 residues. CDR3 nucleotide sequence: TGTGCCAGCAGCAACCGGGCGGAGGTTGAGCAGTTCTTC. This translates into CASSNRAEVEQFF.

The chain has TRBV10-3 and TRBJ2-1; 13 bases align to TRBD2. The CDR3 loop spans 15 amino acids. Germline V CDR1 and CDR2: ENHRY, SYGVKD. V trimming: 6 bases; J trimming: 10 bases; junction bases outside the gene matches: 9. In nucleotides, the CDR3 is TGTGCCATCAGCGAAACTAGCGGGAGGGCGCGGGAGCAGTTCTTC. Translating it yields CAISETSGRAREQFF.